This T cell receptor (beta chain) came from a study of Graves' ophthalmopathy and Graves' hyperthyroidism. Study as a whole: Peripheral blood (taken before any treatment) was collected at initial diagnosis. Study observations and caveats: Both a roughly 68% sensitivity and an approximately 76% specificity characterized the model's predictions of ophthalmopathy progression. Blood also carried most expanded thyroid clonotypes exceeding 0.001 frequency.

Regarding this clonotype: The antigen remains undetermined.

Germline V gene data show CDR1 as MNHNS and CDR2 as SASEGT. V lost 6 bases and J lost 4; bases outside the gene matches: 4. This CDR3 is built from 14 residues. Having ophthalmopathy, the donors showed moderate-to-severe activity, CAS ≥3 and NOSPECS ≥4, with disease lasting under 3 months. Amplified TCR beta CDR3 regions were obtained using RNA transcripts as template. In the first round, RT-PCR was carried out with HTBI primers, and a multiplex PCR formed the second round. One entry per CDR3 protein results from TCRdb running MiXCR on the multiplex PCR reads. The sample includes hundreds of thousands of distinct CDR3 sequences, around a fifth of them seen just once.

The sequencing sample was made of peripheral blood. The source of this sequence is a woman aged 45-65 years with Graves' ophthalmopathy. The rearrangement links TRBV6-1 to TRBJ1-5; 9 bases are a match to TRBD1. CDR3 loop: CASRGTGRNQPQHF. For the CDR3, the DNA is TGTGCCAGCAGGGGGACAGGGAGAAATCAGCCCCAGCATTTT.